This T cell receptor (beta chain) is drawn from a study of blood T cell repertoires in COVID-19. About the research overall: Italy, Spain and the United States were the sources of the convalescent and acute COVID-19 samples. The cDNA or gDNA used as material had been derived from T cells, B-cell-depleted T cells, or PBMCs.

Original methodology: Amplifying reference gene primers gave estimates of nucleated cell counts. Sequenced by immunoSEQ multiplex PCR; TCRdb stores in-frame clones only, minus some. The DNA gave D and trimming, while V, J and clone size come from that table. Of about 200,000 clones in the sample, approximately 83% are singletons; the top ten hold 9.5% to 12%. Germline V gene data show CDR1 as SGHRS and CDR2 as YFSETQ. This CDR3 is 16 amino acids long. With 2 bases clipped from V and 7 bases from J, the junction kept 6 bases outside the gene matches. Specimen: peripheral blood. The rearrangement joins TRBV5-1 to TRBJ2-1; TRBD2 aligns across 13 bases. The sequence derives from a human donor with active or convalescent COVID-19. The donor label of this sample is uncertain. The CDR3 coding sequence is TGCGCCAGCAGCTTAAGGACTAGCGGGAGATTTAATGAGCAGTTCTTC. It yields the protein CASSLRTSGRFNEQFF.